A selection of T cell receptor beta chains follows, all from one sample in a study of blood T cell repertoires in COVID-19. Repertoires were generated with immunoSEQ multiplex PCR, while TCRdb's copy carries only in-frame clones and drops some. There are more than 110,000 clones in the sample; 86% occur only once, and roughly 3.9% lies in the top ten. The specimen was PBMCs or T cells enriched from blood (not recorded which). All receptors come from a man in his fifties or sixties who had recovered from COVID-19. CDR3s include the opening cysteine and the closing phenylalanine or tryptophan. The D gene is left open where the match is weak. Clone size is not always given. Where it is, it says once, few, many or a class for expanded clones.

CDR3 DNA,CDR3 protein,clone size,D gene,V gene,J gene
TGTGCCAGCAGTTACTCACCGGGACAGCAAAACACTGAAGCTTTCTTT,CASSYSPGQQNTEAFF,-,TRBD1,TRBV6-6,TRBJ1-1
TGTGCCAGCAGCTTAGTGGTTGTGACAGGGGGCGAAGAGACCCAGTACTTC,CASSLVVVTGGEETQYF,-,TRBD1,TRBV7-9,TRBJ2-5
TGTGCCAGTAGTACCGGGACTAGCGGGAGCGGGGAGCAGTACTTC,CASSTGTSGSGEQYF,-,TRBD2,TRBV19,TRBJ2-7
TGTGCCAGCAGCGTAGGGGGGGGCTATCAGCCCCAGCATTTT,CASSVGGGYQPQHF,-,-,TRBV9,TRBJ1-5
TGCGCCAGCAGCCAAACACTAGCGGACTTGGATGAGCAGTTCTTC,CASSQTLADLDEQFF,-,TRBD2,TRBV5-1,TRBJ2-1
TGTGCCAGCAGAGAGACAGGGGGAACTAATGAAAAACTGTTTTTT,CASRETGGTNEKLFF,-,TRBD1,TRBV28,TRBJ1-4
TGCGCCAGCAGTCTTCCCGGGGCCAACGTCCTGACTTTC,CASSLPGANVLTF,-,-,TRBV5-1,TRBJ2-6
TGTGCCAGTAGCCCAGCAGGAGGGGGCGTTGGCTACACCTTC,CASSPAGGGVGYTF,-,TRBD1,TRBV19,TRBJ1-2
TGTGCCAGCAGCTTGTATGCAGGGGGGACCTACGAGCAGTACTTC,CASSLYAGGTYEQYF,-,-,TRBV5-5,TRBJ2-7
TGTGCCAGCAGCTTGACCGGGACAGGGTACACCGGGGAGCTGTTTTTT,CASSLTGTGYTGELFF,once,TRBD1,TRBV7-2,TRBJ2-2
TGTGCCAGCAGCTCTAACAGCTATGGCTACACCTTC,CASSSNSYGYTF,once,-,TRBV28,TRBJ1-2
TGTGCCAGCAGCTTAGTGGCAGGGGGTAATTCACCCCTCCACTTT,CASSLVAGGNSPLHF,-,TRBD1,TRBV7-2,TRBJ1-6
TGTGCCAGCAGGAAGGGGTCGGGGGGGAATCAGCCCCAGCATTTT,CASRKGSGGNQPQHF,-,-,TRBV6-5,TRBJ1-5
TGTGCCAGCTCACCACTGGGACAGGGCTCAGGTATTCGGGAAAAACTGTTTTTT,CASSPLGQGSGIREKLFF,-,TRBD1,TRBV18,TRBJ1-4
TGTGCCAGCTCCCCGAAGTACCGGACAGGGCTGGGAAACACCATATATTTT,CASSPKYRTGLGNTIYF,-,TRBD1,TRBV25-1,TRBJ1-3
TGTGCCAGCAGCGTAGCCTCTGGACAGGGAGAGACCCAGTACTTC,CASSVASGQGETQYF,-,TRBD1,TRBV9,TRBJ2-5
TGTGCCAGCAGTTATGACAGCTCTGGAAACACCATATATTTT,CASSYDSSGNTIYF,few,-,TRBV6-5,TRBJ1-3
TGTGCCAGCACTGGTGGGCCAGGGCTGGAATCACCCCTCCACTTT,CASTGGPGLESPLHF,-,-,TRBV2,TRBJ1-6
TGTGCCAGCAGTGGGCCGGGGGGGTGGACCGGGGAGCTGTTTTTT,CASSGPGGWTGELFF,-,TRBD2,TRBV2,TRBJ2-2
TGTGCCACCAGCAGGGCCGGGGTTAATGAAAAACTGTTTTTT,CATSRAGVNEKLFF,-,-,TRBV15,TRBJ1-4
TGTGCCAGCAGCGAACAGGTCTACACTGAAGCTTTCTTT,CASSEQVYTEAFF,-,-,TRBV7-2,TRBJ1-1
TGCGCCAGCAGCTTGTTTGGAGCGAACACCGGGGAGCTGTTTTTT,CASSLFGANTGELFF,few,-,TRBV5-1,TRBJ2-2